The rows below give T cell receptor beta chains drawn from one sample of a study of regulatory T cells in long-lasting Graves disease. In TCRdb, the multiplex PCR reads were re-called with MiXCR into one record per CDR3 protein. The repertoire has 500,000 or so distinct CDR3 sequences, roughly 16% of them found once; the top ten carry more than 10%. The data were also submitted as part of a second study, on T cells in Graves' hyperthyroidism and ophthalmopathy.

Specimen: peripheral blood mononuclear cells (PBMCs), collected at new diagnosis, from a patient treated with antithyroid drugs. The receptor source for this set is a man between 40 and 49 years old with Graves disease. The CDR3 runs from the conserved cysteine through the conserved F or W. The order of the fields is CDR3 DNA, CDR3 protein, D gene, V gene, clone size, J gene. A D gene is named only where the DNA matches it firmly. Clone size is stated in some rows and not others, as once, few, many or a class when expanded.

TGTGCCAGCAGTCTCACCGGGACATCGAGCTCCTACAATGAGCAGTTCTTC,CASSLTGTSSSYNEQFF,.,TRBV28,.,TRBJ2-1
TGTGCCAGCAGTTACTCCTTCGGGAGGAGGACCGGGGAGCTGTTTTTT,CASSYSFGRRTGELFF,TRBD2,TRBV6-5,.,TRBJ2-2
TGTGCCAGCTCACCACCGGGACTAGCGGGAGGAGGAGCGCAGTATTTT,CASSPPGLAGGGAQYF,TRBD2,TRBV18,many,TRBJ2-3
TGCAGTGCCCGGACAGGGGGTGGCACTGAAGCTTTCTTT,CSARTGGGTEAFF,TRBD1,TRBV20-1,many,TRBJ1-1
TGTGCCAGCAGTTCGATGACTAGCGCCCCTGTCGAGCAGTACTTC,CASSSMTSAPVEQYF,TRBD2,TRBV27,many,TRBJ2-7
TGTGCCAGCAGCTTCTGGACTAGCGGATACAATGAGCAGTTCTTC,CASSFWTSGYNEQFF,TRBD2,TRBV5-4,few,TRBJ2-1
TGTGCCAGCACTAAAGGGGGGGTGGCCTACGAGCAGTACTTC,CASTKGGVAYEQYF,.,TRBV6-1,many,TRBJ2-7
TGTGCCAGCAGCCAAGATCCACTAGGAGGGTTCGAGCAGTACTTC,CASSQDPLGGFEQYF,.,TRBV3-1,many,TRBJ2-7
TGTGCCAGCAGCCAAGAGACAAACTATGGCTACACCTTC,CASSQETNYGYTF,.,TRBV3-1,.,TRBJ1-2
TGCGCCAGCAGTGAGGTAATGGCGGGAGCAACAGATACGCAGTATTTT,CASSEVMAGATDTQYF,TRBD2,TRBV10-1,.,TRBJ2-3
TGTGCCAGCAGCCTAGGGCCGGAAGATGGCTACACCTTC,CASSLGPEDGYTF,.,TRBV7-6,many,TRBJ1-2
TGTGCCAGCAGCGTAGAGGGTGGGGGAAACACCATATATTTT,CASSVEGGGNTIYF,.,TRBV9,many,TRBJ1-3
TGCGCCAGCAGCCCTGGGCCAGGAGGCACCGGGGAGCTGTTTTTT,CASSPGPGGTGELFF,.,TRBV5-1,few,TRBJ2-2
TGCAGTGCTAGCGGGAGCGGGTTAGATACGCAGTATTTT,CSASGSGLDTQYF,.,TRBV20-1,.,TRBJ2-3
TGTGCCAGCAGCCTCCGACTAGCGGGATCCAATGAGCAGTTCTTC,CASSLRLAGSNEQFF,TRBD2,TRBV13,many,TRBJ2-1
TGTGCCAGCTCACCTTCGAGGACTTACAATGAGCAGTTCTTC,CASSPSRTYNEQFF,.,TRBV18,many,TRBJ2-1
TGTGCCAGCAGCTTAGGGCAGGGGGGGGAGGACAATGAGCAGTTCTTC,CASSLGQGGEDNEQFF,.,TRBV11-3,many,TRBJ2-1
TGTGCCAGCAGTGAACTAAAGGGTTCTGGGGCCAACGTCCTGACTTTC,CASSELKGSGANVLTF,.,TRBV2,many,TRBJ2-6
TGCAGTGCTAGAGGGGCTACTAGCGGGAGAACAGATACGCAGTATTTT,CSARGATSGRTDTQYF,TRBD2,TRBV20-1,few,TRBJ2-3
TGTGCCAGCAGCTTAGAAATCCGGGACAGGCTAGTTGCAACTAATGAAAAACTGTTTTTT,CASSLEIRDRLVATNEKLFF,TRBD1,TRBV11-2,many,TRBJ1-4
TGTGCCAGCAGCTCCCCTCGAAAGCGGGCACAGTCCACAGATACGCAGTATTTT,CASSSPRKRAQSTDTQYF,.,TRBV5-4,.,TRBJ2-3
TGTGCCAGCAGTTTATACGGGAAGGCCTACGAGCAGTACTTC,CASSLYGKAYEQYF,.,TRBV27,few,TRBJ2-7
TGTGCCAGCAGCGCCATCGCAGGATACCCAGAGACCCAGTACTTC,CASSAIAGYPETQYF,.,TRBV6-1,many,TRBJ2-5
TGTGCCAGCAGTTTAGCGGACAATGAGCAGTTCTTC,CASSLADNEQFF,.,TRBV12-3/TRBV12-4,many,TRBJ2-1
TGTGCCAGCAGGAGGACAGGGGAGTTCTATGGCTACACCTTC,CASRRTGEFYGYTF,TRBD1,TRBV28,many,TRBJ1-2
TGCAGCGTTGTGTTGACTGAAGCTTTCTTT,CSVVLTEAFF,.,TRBV29-1,many,TRBJ1-1
TGTGCCAGCAGTTTTGCCCAGGCGAGCTCCTACGAGCAGTACTTC,CASSFAQASSYEQYF,.,TRBV28,many,TRBJ2-7
TGCAGTGCTACTGTTAACCACAATGAGCAGTTCTTC,CSATVNHNEQFF,.,TRBV20-1,few,TRBJ2-1
TGTGCCAGCATGCCGGGTCCTCCTTTCACAGATACGCAGTATTTT,CASMPGPPFTDTQYF,.,TRBV6-1,many,TRBJ2-3
TGTGCCAGCAGCCAAGGACAGGGAGCTGGCTACACCTTC,CASSQGQGAGYTF,TRBD1,TRBV3-1,many,TRBJ1-2
TGTGCCAGCAGCGTAGGGCCACTCGGGTCACCCCTCCACTTT,CASSVGPLGSPLHF,.,TRBV9,few,TRBJ1-6
TGTGCCAGCAGCTTAGGAGGAGTCGAGCAGTACTTC,CASSLGGVEQYF,.,TRBV11-2,many,TRBJ2-7
TGTGCCACCCTTGACGGGGGAAGCGCTAGCGGGAGGGCCCCGCGGATGAATGAGCAGTTCTTC,CATLDGGSASGRAPRMNEQFF,TRBD2,TRBV19,many,TRBJ2-1
TGTGCCAGCAGTACAGGATTTGGCTACACCTTC,CASSTGFGYTF,.,TRBV28,.,TRBJ1-2
TGTGCCAGCAGCCTAAGGGCAACGGCTCTCTCTGGAAACACCATATATTTT,CASSLRATALSGNTIYF,.,TRBV3-1,many,TRBJ1-3
TGCAGTGCTAGAGGGCCAACCTACGAGCAGTACTTC,CSARGPTYEQYF,.,TRBV20-1,few,TRBJ2-7